This note documents a single T cell receptor beta chain sequence. Its matching antigen is unknown. The data originate from a study of CD8 T cells in Susac syndrome. Study findings and constraints: In Susac syndrome, CD4+ T cell repertoires lacked any clonal expansion.

From blood CD8+ and CD4+ T cells, TCR beta sequences were generated. The germline V and J ends were trimmed by 3 bases and 3 bases, with 8 bases remaining between them. This CDR3 is 13 amino acids long. Random-hexamer reverse transcription was applied to about 0.5 to 1 ug RNA. TCRdb re-called the immunoSEQ multiplex PCR reads through MiXCR, storing one row per CDR3 protein. Of roughly 200,000 distinct CDR3 sequences in the sample, about 94% were seen once. Sequencing was performed on CD4+ T cells from PBMCs. This receptor was identified in a human donor with Susac syndrome. This chain connects TRBV12-3 or TRBV12-4 to TRBJ1-1; the D is unclear. The CDR3 loop is CASSLAEYTEAFF. In DNA, the CDR3 is TGTGCCAGCAGTTTGGCGGAGTACACTGAAGCTTTCTTT.